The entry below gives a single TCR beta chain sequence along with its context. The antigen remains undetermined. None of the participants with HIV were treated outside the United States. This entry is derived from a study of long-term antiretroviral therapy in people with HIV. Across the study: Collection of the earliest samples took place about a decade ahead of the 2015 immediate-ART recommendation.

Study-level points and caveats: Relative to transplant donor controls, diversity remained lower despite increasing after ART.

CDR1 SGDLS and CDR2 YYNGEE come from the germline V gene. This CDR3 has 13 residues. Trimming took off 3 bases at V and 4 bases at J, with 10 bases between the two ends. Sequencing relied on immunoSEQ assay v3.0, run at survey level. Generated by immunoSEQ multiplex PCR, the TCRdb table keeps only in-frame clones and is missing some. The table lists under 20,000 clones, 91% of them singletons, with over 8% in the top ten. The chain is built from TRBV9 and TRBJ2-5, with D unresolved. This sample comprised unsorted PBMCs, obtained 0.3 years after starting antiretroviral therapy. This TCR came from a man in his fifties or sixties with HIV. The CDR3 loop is CASSGRMAETQYF. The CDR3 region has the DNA TGTGCCAGCAGCGGAAGGATGGCAGAGACCCAGTACTTC.